This T cell receptor beta chain comes out of a study of blood T cell repertoires in COVID-19. Study-wide background: Sample material is recorded as cDNA or gDNA derived from T cells, B-cell-depleted T cells, or PBMCs.

The CDR3 totals 15 residues. Trimming stripped 1 base from V and 2 bases from J, with 9 bases between. CDR1 and CDR2 (germline): KGHSH, LQKENI. The study recruited people aged about 18 to 89 years across about two dozen US areas. This clone was observed once. Here immunoSEQ multiplex PCR was the method, and the copy in TCRdb shows in-frame clones only, minus some. The sample comprises 200,000 to 250,000 clones, about 82% of which are singletons, and roughly 1.9% rests with the top ten. The sequencing input was PBMCs or T cells enriched from blood (not recorded which). This rearrangement joins TRBV18 to TRBJ1-5; D is perhaps TRBD1 (6 bases). The source of this sequence is a woman aged 50 to 60 who had recovered from COVID-19. The CDR3: CASSPRAGGNQPQHF. CDR3 DNA: TGTGCCAGCTCACCACGAGCAGGGGGCAATCAGCCCCAGCATTTT.